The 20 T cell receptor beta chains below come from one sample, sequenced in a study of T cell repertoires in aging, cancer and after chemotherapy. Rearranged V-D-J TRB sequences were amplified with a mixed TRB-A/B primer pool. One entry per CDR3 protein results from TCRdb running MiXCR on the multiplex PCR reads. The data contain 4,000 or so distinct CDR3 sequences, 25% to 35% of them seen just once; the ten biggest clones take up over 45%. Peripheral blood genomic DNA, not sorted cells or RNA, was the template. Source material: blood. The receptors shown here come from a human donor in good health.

CDR3: CASSLGYKTSGRKTDTQYF. The CDR3 coding sequence is TGTGCCAGCAGCTTAGGCTACAAGACTAGCGGGAGGAAAACAGATACGCAGTATTTT. The V call is TRBV7-2, the J call TRBJ2-3; 13 nucleotides line up with TRBD2. Losses at the gene ends were 1 base for V and 3 bases for J; bases not matched to a gene: 10. Germline V gene lookup returns CDR1 SGHTA and CDR2 FQGNSA. CDR3 length: 19 amino acids.

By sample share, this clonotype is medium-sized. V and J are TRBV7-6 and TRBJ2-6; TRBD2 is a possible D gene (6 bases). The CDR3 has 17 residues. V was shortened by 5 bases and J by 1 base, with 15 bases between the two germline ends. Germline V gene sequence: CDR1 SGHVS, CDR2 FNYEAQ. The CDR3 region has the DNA TGTGCCAGCAGCCGAAGAGGAGGGGCATCTGGGGCCAACGTCCTGACTTTC. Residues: CASSRRGGASGANVLTF.

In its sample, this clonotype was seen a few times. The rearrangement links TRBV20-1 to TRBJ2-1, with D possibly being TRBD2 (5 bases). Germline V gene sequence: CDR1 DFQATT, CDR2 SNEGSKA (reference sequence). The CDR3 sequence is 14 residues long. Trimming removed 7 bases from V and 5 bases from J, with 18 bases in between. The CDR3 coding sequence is TGCAGTGGAGAGAGGGCCTACATTAACAATGAGCAGTTCTTC. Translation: CSGERAYINNEQFF.

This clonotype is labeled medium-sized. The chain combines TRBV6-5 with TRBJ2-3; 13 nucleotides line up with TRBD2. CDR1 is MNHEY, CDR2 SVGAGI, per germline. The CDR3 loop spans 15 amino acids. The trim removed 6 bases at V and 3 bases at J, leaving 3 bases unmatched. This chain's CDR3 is CASRRGLAGTDTQYF. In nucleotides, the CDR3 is TGTGCCAGCAGACGGGGACTAGCGGGAACAGATACGCAGTATTTT.

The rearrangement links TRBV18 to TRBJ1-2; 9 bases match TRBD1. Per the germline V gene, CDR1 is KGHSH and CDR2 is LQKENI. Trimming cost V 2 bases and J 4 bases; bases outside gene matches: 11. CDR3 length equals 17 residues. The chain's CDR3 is CASSPEGTGTWAYGYTF. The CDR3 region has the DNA TGTGCCAGCTCACCAGAAGGGACAGGGACCTGGGCCTATGGCTACACCTTC.

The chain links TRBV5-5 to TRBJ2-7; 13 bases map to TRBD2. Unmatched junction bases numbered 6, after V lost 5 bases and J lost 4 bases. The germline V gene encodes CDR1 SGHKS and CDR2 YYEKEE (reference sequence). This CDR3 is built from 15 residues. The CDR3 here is CASRAGTSGTYEQYF. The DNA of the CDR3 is TGTGCCAGCAGGGCCGGGACTAGCGGGACGTACGAGCAGTACTTC.

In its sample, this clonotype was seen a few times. Here the CDR3 reads CASSALRDNYEQYF. The CDR3 DNA reads TGTGCCAGCTCAGCTCTTCGGGACAACTACGAGCAGTACTTC. This sequence joins TRBV18 and TRBJ2-7; perhaps TRBD1 as D (6 bases). The CDR3 is made up of 14 amino acids. The V gene's germline CDR1 is KGHSH and CDR2 LQKENI. Trimming shortened V by 5 bases and J by 3 bases, and 14 bases separated the two germline ends. The variable domain in full, completed from reference TRBV18 and TRBJ2-7, reads NAGVMQNPRHLVRRRGQEARLRCSPMKGHSHVYWYRQLPEEGLKFMVYLQKENIIDESGMPKERFSAEFPKEGPSILRIQQVVRGDSAAYFCASSALRDNYEQYFGPGTRLTVT.

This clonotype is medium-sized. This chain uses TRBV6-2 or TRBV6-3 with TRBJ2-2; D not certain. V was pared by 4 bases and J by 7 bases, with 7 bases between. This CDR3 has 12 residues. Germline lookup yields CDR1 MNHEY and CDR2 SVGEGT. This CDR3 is CASSFRDGELFF. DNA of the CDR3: TGTGCCAGCAGTTTTCGCGACGGGGAGCTGTTTTTT.

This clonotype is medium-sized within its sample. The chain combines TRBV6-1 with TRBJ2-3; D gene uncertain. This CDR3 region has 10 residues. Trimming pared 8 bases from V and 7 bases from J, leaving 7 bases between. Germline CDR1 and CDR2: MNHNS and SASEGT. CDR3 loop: CASGSYTQYF. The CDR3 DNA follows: TGTGCCAGCGGTAGTTATACGCAGTATTTT.

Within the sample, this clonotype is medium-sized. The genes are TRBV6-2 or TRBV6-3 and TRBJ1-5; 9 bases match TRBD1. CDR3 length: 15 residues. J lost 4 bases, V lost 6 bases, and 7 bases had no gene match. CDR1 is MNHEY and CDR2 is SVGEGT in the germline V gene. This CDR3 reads CASSRNRGQNQPQHF. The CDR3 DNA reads TGTGCCAGCAGCAGAAACAGGGGGCAGAATCAGCCCCAGCATTTT.

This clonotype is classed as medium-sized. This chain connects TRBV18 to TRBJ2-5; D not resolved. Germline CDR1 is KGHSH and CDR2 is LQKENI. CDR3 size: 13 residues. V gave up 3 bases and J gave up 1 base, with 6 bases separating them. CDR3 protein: CASSPLGQETQYF. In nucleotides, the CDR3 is TGTGCCAGCTCACCCCTGGGCCAAGAGACCCAGTACTTC.

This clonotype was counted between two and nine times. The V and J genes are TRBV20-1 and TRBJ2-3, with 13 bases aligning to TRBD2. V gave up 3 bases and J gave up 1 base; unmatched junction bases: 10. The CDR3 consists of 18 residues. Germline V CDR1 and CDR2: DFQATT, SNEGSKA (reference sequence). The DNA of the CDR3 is TGCAGTGCTAGGCCGGGACTAGCGGGAATTCTTGGCACAGATACGCAGTATTTT. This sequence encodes CSARPGLAGILGTDTQYF.

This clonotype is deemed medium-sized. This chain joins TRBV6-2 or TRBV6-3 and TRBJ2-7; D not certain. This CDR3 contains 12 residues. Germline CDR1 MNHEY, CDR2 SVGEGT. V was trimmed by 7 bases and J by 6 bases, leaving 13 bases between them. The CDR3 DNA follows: TGTGCCAGCAACTCGAACGGTGGCGAGCAGTACTTC. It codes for CASNSNGGEQYF.

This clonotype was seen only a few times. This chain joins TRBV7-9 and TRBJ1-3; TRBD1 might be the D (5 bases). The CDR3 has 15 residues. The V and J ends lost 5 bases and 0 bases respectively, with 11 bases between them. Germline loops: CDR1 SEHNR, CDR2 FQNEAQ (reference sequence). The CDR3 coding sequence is TGTGCCAGCAGCCCCGACAGAAGCTCTGGAAACACCATATATTTT. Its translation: CASSPDRSSGNTIYF.

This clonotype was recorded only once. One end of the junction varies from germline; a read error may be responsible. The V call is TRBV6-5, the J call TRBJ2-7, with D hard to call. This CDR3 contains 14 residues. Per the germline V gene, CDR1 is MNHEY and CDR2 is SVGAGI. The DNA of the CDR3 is TGTGCCTGCAGTACCCACCACAGTGCCTACGAGCAGTACTTC. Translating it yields CACSTHHSAYEQYF.

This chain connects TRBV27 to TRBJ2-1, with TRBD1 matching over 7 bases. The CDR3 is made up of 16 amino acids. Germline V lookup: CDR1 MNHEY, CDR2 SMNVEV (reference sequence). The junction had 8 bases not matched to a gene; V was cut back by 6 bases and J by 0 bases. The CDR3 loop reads CASSTGATSSYNEQFF. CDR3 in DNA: TGTGCCAGCAGCACAGGGGCGACGAGCTCCTACAATGAGCAGTTCTTC.

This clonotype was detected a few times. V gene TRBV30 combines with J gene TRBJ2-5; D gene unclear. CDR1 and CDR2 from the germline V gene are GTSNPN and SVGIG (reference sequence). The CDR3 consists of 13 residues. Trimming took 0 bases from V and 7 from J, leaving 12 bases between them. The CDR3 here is CAWSVKGSGTQYF. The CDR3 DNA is TGTGCCTGGAGTGTAAAAGGGTCAGGGACCCAGTACTTC.

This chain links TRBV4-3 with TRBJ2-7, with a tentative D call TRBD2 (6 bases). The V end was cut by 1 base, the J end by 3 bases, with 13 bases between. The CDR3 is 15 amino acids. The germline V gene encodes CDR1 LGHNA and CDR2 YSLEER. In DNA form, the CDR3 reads TGCGCCAGCAGCCAAGGAGGCTCCGGGGGCTACGAGCAGTACTTC. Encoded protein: CASSQGGSGGYEQYF.

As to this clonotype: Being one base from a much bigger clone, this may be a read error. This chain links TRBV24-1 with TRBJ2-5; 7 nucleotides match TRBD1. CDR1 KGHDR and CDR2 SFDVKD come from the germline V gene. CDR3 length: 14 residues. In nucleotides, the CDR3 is TGTGCCACCAGTGATCCGGGACAGCAAGAGATCCAGTACTTC. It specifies CATSDPGQQEIQYF.

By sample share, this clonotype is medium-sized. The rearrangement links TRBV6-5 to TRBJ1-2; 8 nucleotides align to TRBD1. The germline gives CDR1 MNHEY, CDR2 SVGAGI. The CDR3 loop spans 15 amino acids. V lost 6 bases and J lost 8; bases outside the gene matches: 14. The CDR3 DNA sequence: TGTGCCAGCAGCGGCGGGGACAGGCGGCTGTCCGGCTACACCTTC. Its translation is CASSGGDRRLSGYTF.